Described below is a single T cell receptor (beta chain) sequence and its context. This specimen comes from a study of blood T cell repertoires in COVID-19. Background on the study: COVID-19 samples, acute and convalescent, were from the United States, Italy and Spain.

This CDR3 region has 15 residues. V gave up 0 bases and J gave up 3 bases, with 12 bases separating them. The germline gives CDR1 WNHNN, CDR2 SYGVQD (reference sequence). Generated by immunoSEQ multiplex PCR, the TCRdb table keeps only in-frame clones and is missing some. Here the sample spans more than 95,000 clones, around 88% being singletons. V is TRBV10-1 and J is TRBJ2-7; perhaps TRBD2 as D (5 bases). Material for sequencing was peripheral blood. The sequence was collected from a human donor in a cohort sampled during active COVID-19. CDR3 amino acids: CASSESGSLSYEQYF. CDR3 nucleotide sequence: TGCGCCAGCAGTGAGTCGGGGAGCTTAAGCTACGAGCAGTACTTC.